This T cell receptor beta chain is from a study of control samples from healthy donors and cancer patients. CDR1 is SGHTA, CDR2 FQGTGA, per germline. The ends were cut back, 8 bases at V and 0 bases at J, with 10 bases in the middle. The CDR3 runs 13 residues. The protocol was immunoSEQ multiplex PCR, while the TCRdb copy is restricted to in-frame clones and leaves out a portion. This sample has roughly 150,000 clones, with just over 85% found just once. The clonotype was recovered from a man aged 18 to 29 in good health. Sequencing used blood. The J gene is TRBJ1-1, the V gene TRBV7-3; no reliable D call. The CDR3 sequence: CASRGSLNTEAFF. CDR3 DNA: TGTGCCAGCCGAGGGAGCTTGAACACTGAAGCTTTCTTT.